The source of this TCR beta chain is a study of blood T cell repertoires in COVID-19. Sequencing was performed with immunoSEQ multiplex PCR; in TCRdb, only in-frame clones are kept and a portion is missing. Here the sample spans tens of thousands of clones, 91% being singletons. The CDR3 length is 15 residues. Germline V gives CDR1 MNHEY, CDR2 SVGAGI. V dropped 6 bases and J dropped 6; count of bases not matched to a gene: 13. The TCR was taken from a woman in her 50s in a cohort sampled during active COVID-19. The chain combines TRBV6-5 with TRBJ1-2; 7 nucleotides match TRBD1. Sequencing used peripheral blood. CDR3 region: CASRRPGQPLDGYTF. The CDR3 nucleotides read TGTGCCAGCAGGCGTCCGGGACAGCCCCTCGATGGCTACACCTTC.